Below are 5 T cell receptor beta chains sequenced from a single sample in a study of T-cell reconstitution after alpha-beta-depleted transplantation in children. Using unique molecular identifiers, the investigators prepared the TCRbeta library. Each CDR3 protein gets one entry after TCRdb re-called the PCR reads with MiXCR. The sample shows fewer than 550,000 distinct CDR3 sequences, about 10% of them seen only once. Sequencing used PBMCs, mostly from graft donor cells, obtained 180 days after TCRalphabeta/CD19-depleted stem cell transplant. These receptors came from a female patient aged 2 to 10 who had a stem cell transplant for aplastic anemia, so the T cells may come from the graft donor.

CDR3 bases: TGTGCCAGCAGCACGCCGGCCGAACTAGCGGGAGGGCCGACAGATACGCAGTATTTT. Translation gives CASSTPAELAGGPTDTQYF. V and J are TRBV7-3 and TRBJ2-3, with 13 bases aligning to TRBD2. This CDR3 region has 19 residues. Germline V gene lookup returns CDR1 SGHTA and CDR2 FQGTGA. The junction had 14 bases not matched to a gene; V was cut back by 5 bases and J by 3 bases.

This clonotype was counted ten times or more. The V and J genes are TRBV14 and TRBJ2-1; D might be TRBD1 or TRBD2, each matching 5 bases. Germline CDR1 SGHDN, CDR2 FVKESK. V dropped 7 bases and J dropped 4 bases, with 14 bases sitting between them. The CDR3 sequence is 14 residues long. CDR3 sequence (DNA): TGTGCCAGCACTGGGGCCGAGGGTTACAATGAGCAGTTCTTC. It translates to CASTGAEGYNEQFF. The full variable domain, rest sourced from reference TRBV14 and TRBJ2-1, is EAGVTQFPSHSVIEKGQTVTLRCDPISGHDNLYWYRRVMGKEIKFLLHFVKESKQDESGMPNNRFLAERTGGTYSTLKVQPAELEDSGVYFCASTGAEGYNEQFFGPGTRLTVL.

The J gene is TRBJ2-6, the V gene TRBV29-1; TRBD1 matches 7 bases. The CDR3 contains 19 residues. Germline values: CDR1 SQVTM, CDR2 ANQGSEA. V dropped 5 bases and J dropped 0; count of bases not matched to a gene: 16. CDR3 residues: CSVWGQTGSFSSGANVLTF. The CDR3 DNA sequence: TGCAGCGTTTGGGGACAGACAGGGAGTTTCAGCTCTGGGGCCAACGTCCTGACTTTC. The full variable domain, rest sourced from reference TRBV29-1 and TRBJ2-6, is SAVISQKPSRDICQRGTSLTIQCQVDSQVTMMFWYRQQPGQSLTLIATANQGSEATYESGFVIDKFPISRPNLTFSTLTVSNMSPEDSSIYLCSVWGQTGSFSSGANVLTFGAGSRLTVL.

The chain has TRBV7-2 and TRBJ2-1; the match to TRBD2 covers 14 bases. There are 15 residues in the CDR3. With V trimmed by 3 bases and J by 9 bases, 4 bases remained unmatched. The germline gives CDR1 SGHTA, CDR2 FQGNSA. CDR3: CASSLTSGRVGEQFF. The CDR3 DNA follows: TGTGCCAGCAGCTTGACTAGCGGGAGGGTTGGTGAGCAGTTCTTC.

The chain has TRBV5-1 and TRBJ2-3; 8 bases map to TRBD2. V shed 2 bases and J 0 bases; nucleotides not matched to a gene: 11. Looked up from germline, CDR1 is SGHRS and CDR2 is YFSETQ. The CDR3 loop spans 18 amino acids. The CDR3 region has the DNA TGCGCCAGCAGCTTCGGGATTGGGACTAGGCCCAGCACAGATACGCAGTATTTT. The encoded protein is CASSFGIGTRPSTDTQYF.